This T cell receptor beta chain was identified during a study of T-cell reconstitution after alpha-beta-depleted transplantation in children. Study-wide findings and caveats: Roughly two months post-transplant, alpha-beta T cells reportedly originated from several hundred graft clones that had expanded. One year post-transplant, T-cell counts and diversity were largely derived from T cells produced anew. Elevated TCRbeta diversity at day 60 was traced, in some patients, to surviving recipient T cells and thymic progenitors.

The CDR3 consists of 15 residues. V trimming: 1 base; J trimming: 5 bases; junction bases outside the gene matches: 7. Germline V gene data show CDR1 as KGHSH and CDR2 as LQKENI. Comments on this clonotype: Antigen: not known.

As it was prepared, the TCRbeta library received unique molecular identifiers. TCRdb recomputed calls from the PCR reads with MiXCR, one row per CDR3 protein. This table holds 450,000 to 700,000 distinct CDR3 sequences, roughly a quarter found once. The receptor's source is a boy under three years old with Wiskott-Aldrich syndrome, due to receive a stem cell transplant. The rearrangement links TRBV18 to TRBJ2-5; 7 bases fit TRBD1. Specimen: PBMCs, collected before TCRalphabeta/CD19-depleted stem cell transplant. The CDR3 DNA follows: TGTGCCAGCTCACCACGACAGGGTTTTGCGGAGACCCAGTACTTC. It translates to CASSPRQGFAETQYF. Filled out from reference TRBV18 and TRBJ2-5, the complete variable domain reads NAGVMQNPRHLVRRRGQEARLRCSPMKGHSHVYWYRQLPEEGLKFMVYLQKENIIDESGMPKERFSAEFPKEGPSILRIQQVVRGDSAAYFCASSPRQGFAETQYFGPGTRLLVL.